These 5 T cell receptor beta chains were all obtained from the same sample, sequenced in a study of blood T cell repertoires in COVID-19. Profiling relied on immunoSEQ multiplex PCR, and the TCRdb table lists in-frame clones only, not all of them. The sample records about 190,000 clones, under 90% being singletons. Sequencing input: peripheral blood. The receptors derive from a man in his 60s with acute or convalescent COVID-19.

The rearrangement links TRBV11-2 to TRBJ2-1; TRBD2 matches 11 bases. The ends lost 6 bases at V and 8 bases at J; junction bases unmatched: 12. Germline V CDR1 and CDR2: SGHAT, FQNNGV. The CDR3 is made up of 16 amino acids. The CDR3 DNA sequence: TGTGCCAGCAGTTCGCTCACTAGCGGGAGAGGTGATGAGCAGTTCTTC. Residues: CASSSLTSGRGDEQFF. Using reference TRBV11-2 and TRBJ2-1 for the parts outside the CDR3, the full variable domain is EAGVAQSPRYKIIEKRQSVAFWCNPISGHATLYWYQQILGQGPKLLIQFQNNGVVDDSQLPKDRFSAERLKGVDSTLKIQPAKLEDSAVYLCASSSLTSGRGDEQFFGPGTRLTVL.

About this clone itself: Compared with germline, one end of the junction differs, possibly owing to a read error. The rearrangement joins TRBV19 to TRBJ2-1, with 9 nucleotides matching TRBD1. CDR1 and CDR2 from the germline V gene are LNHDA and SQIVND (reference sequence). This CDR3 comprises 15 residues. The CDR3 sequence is CASTIPGQGYNEQFF. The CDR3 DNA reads TGTGCCAGTACTATACCGGGACAGGGTTACAATGAGCAGTTCTTC.

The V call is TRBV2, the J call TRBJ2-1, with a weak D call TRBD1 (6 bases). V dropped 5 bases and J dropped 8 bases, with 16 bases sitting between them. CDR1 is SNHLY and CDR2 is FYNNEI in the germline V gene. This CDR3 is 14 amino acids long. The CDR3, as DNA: TGTGCCAGCAGTAAAACCCACAGGGATGATGAGCAGTTCTTC. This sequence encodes CASSKTHRDDEQFF.

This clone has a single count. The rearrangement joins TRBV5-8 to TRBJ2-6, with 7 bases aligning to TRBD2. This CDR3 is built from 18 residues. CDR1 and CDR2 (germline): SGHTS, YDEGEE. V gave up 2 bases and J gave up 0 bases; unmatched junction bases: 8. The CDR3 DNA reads TGTGCCAGCAGCTTCCGGCGGGGGTTAAGCTCTGGGGCCAACGTCCTGACTTTC. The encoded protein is CASSFRRGLSSGANVLTF.

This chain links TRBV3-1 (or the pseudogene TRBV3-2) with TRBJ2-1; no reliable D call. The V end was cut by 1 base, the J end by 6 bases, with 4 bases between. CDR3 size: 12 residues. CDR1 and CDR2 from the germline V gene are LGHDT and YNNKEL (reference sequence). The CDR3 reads CASSQGLNEQFF. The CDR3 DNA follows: TGTGCCAGCAGCCAAGGACTCAATGAGCAGTTCTTC.